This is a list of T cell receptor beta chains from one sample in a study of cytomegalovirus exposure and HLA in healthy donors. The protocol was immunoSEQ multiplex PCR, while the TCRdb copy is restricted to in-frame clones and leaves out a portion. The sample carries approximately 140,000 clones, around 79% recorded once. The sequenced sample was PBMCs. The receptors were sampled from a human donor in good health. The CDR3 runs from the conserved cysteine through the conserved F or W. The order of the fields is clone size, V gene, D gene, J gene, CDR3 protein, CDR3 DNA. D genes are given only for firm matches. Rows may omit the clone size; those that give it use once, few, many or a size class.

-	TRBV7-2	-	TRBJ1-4	CASSSSGQTYNEKLFF	TGTGCCAGCAGCTCCTCCGGTCAGACTTATAATGAAAAACTGTTTTTT
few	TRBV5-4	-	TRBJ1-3	CASSFWATGNTIYF	TGTGCCAGCAGCTTTTGGGCAACTGGAAACACCATATATTTT
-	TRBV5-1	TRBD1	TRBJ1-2	CASSPGQGPFYGYTF	TGCGCCAGCAGCCCGGGACAGGGGCCCTTCTATGGCTACACCTTC
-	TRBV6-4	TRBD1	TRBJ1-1	CASSENGDRTEAFF	TGTGCCAGCAGTGAAAACGGGGACAGGACTGAAGCTTTCTTT
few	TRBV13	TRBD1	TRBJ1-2	CASSLSGGANYGYTF	TGTGCCAGCAGCTTATCAGGGGGCGCGAACTATGGCTACACCTTC
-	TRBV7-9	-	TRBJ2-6	CASSSSGDSGANVLTF	TGTGCCAGCAGCTCCTCCGGGGACTCTGGGGCCAACGTCCTGACTTTC
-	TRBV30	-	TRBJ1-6	CAWRAWRDYSPLHF	TGTGCCTGGAGGGCATGGAGGGACTATTCACCCCTCCACTTT
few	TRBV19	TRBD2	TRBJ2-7	CASRYGGAGGEQYF	TGTGCCAGTAGGTACGGGGGCGCGGGAGGCGAGCAGTACTTC
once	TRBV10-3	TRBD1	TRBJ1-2	CAISESGQRYGYTF	TGTGCCATCAGTGAGTCGGGACAGCGCTATGGCTACACCTTC
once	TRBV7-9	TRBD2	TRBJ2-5	CASSLQTSRQETQYF	TGTGCCAGCAGTTTACAGACTAGCAGACAAGAGACCCAGTACTTC
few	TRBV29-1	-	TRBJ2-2	CSVERFAGNTGELFF	TGCAGCGTTGAACGTTTTGCAGGGAACACCGGGGAGCTGTTTTTT
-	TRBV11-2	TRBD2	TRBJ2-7	CASSLGLSFNSGLSYEQYF	TGTGCCAGCAGCTTAGGACTATCATTCAATAGCGGGCTTTCCTACGAGCAGTACTTC
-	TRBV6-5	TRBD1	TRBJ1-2	CASSSGQETNYGYTF	TGTGCCAGCAGCTCCGGACAGGAGACTAACTATGGCTACACCTTC
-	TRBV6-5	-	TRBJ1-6	CASSYSGDHSPLHF	TGTGCCAGCAGTTACTCCGGGGATCACTCACCCCTCCACTTT
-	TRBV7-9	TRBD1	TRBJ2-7	CASSLGQGRSYEQYF	TGTGCCAGCAGCTTAGGACAGGGACGGTCCTACGAGCAGTACTTC
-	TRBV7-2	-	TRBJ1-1	CASSGRAGGTEAFF	TGTGCCAGCAGCGGACGGGCGGGAGGGACTGAAGCTTTCTTT
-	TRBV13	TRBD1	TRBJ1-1	CASSQTGPEAFF	TGTGCCAGCAGCCAGACAGGGCCTGAAGCTTTCTTT
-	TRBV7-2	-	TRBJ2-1	CASSPRWAGSTQFF	TGTGCCAGCAGCCCCCGCTGGGCGGGCAGTACGCAGTTCTTC
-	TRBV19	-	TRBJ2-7	CASSIEARVTDEQYF	TGTGCCAGTAGTATAGAGGCCAGGGTAACGGACGAGCAGTACTTC